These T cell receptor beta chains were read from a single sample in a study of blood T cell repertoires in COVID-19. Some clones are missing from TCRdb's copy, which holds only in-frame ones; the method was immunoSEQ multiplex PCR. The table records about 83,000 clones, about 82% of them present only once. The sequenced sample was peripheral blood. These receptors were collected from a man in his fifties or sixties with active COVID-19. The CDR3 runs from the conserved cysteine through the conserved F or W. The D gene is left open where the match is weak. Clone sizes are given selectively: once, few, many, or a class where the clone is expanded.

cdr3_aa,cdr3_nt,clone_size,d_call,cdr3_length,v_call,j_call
CASSRGPYNEQFF,TGTGCCAGCAGCAGGGGGCCCTACAATGAGCAGTTCTTC,-,TRBD1,13,TRBV6-4,TRBJ2-1
CASSPDSGSGNTIYF,TGCGCCAGCAGCCCGGACAGTGGCTCTGGAAACACCATATATTTT,-,-,15,TRBV5-1,TRBJ1-3
CASSYVPQQETQYF,TGTGCCAGCAGTTACGTCCCACAGCAAGAGACCCAGTACTTC,once,-,14,TRBV6-2/TRBV6-3,TRBJ2-5
CASSPGFYEQYF,TGCGCCAGCAGCCCAGGATTCTACGAGCAGTACTTC,-,-,12,TRBV5-1,TRBJ2-7
CASSPTNRAGEQYF,TGTGCCAGCTCACCAACGAACAGGGCAGGAGAGCAGTACTTC,-,-,14,TRBV18,TRBJ2-7
CASSLVVGTYLGVMSNTGELFF,TGTGCTAGCAGCTTAGTCGTCGGGACTTATCTCGGGGTAATGTCGAACACCGGGGAGCTGTTTTTT,once,-,22,TRBV7-7,TRBJ2-2
CASSSLQGNQPQHF,TGTGCCAGCAGCTCCCTGCAGGGGAATCAGCCCCAGCATTTT,few,-,14,TRBV5-6,TRBJ1-5
CASSDPGTAYGYTF,TGTGCCAGCAGTGATCCCGGGACAGCCTATGGCTACACCTTC,once,TRBD1,14,TRBV25-1,TRBJ1-2
CASSLAGRPEAFF,TGTGCCAGCAGCTTAGCGGGGAGGCCTGAAGCTTTCTTT,-,-,13,TRBV7-9,TRBJ1-1
CASSLGAGPSGANVLTF,TGTGCCAGCAGCTTAGGGGCAGGGCCCTCTGGGGCCAACGTCCTGACTTTC,-,-,17,TRBV7-6,TRBJ2-6
CASSYSDRGGGYTF,TGTGCCAGCAGTTACTCCGACAGGGGCGGTGGCTACACCTTC,few,TRBD1,14,TRBV6-5,TRBJ1-2
CASSEGLTSYEQYF,TGTGCCAGCAGTGAAGGCCTAACGTCGTACGAGCAGTACTTC,-,-,14,TRBV6-1,TRBJ2-7
CASSLGRSNTEAFF,TGTGCCAGCAGCTTAGGGCGGTCTAACACTGAAGCTTTCTTT,-,-,14,TRBV7-2,TRBJ1-1
CASSPRQVRGTEAFF,TGCGCCAGCAGCCCGCGACAGGTTCGCGGCACTGAAGCTTTCTTT,-,-,15,TRBV4-3,TRBJ1-1
CASSPGQERNEKLFF,TGTGCCAGCAGCCCGGGACAGGAGCGAAATGAAAAACTGTTTTTT,-,TRBD1,15,TRBV3-1/TRBV3-2,TRBJ1-4
CASSLTGGVNEQYF,TGTGCCAGCAGTCTAACAGGGGGAGTAAACGAGCAGTACTTC,-,TRBD1,14,TRBV3-1/TRBV3-2,TRBJ2-7
CASSLGLDSSYEQYF,TGTGCCAGCAGCCTCGGACTAGACTCTTCCTACGAGCAGTACTTC,-,TRBD2,15,TRBV3-1/TRBV3-2,TRBJ2-7
CASSGRAHTGELFF,TGTGCCAGCAGCGGGAGGGCCCACACCGGGGAGCTGTTTTTT,-,-,14,TRBV9,TRBJ2-2
CASSTGLAGADTQYF,TGCGCCAGCAGCACTGGACTAGCGGGGGCAGATACGCAGTATTTT,-,TRBD2,15,TRBV5-1,TRBJ2-3
CASSKEPRVGTEAFF,TGTGCCAGCAGCAAAGAGCCCAGGGTAGGCACTGAAGCTTTCTTT,-,-,15,TRBV21-1,TRBJ1-1
CAWSEDRGIYNSPLHF,TGTGCCTGGAGCGAGGACAGGGGGATCTATAATTCACCCCTCCACTTT,-,TRBD1,16,TRBV30,TRBJ1-6
CASSPRTGEYEQYF,TGTGCCAGCAGTCCTAGGACAGGGGAATACGAGCAGTACTTC,-,TRBD1,14,TRBV27,TRBJ2-7
CASSFGQGLFSGNTIYF,TGTGCCAGCAGCTTCGGACAGGGTCTTTTCTCTGGAAACACCATATATTTT,-,TRBD1,17,TRBV7-2,TRBJ1-3
CASSYNQPQHF,TGTGCCAGCAGCTACAATCAGCCCCAGCATTTT,-,-,11,TRBV2,TRBJ1-5
CASGQGARSTEAFF,TGTGCCAGCGGACAGGGGGCACGGAGCACTGAAGCTTTCTTT,-,TRBD1,14,TRBV6-5,TRBJ1-1
CASSPLTGGLTDTQYF,TGTGCCAGCAGCCCACTCACGGGGGGGCTAACAGATACGCAGTATTTT,-,TRBD2,16,TRBV3-1/TRBV3-2,TRBJ2-3
CATSSIPHNEQFF,TGTGCCACCAGCTCCATTCCCCACAATGAGCAGTTCTTC,-,-,13,TRBV15,TRBJ2-1
CASSPGLAGGTGEQFF,TGTGCTAGCAGCCCCGGACTAGCGGGGGGGACGGGTGAGCAGTTCTTC,-,TRBD2,16,TRBV7-7,TRBJ2-1
CASSLEGLRARGNYGYTF,TGTGCCAGCAGCTTAGAAGGGCTCCGCGCCAGGGGGAACTATGGCTACACCTTC,-,TRBD1,18,TRBV7-2,TRBJ1-2
CASSQEPGEGDYGYTF,TGTGCCAGCAGCCAAGAACCCGGGGAGGGTGACTATGGCTACACCTTC,few,-,16,TRBV4-2,TRBJ1-2
CAWSVAQGNYGYTF,TGTGCCTGGAGTGTTGCACAGGGCAACTATGGCTACACCTTC,-,-,14,TRBV30,TRBJ1-2
CASSLEGNIREAFF,TGCGCCAGCAGCTTGGAGGGGAATATTAGGGAAGCTTTCTTT,-,-,14,TRBV5-1,TRBJ1-1
CASSSDRFLQETQYF,TGTGCCAGCAGCTCCGACAGGTTCCTCCAAGAGACCCAGTACTTC,-,-,15,TRBV5-6,TRBJ2-5